What follows describes a single TCR beta chain. Germline assignment: CDR1 KGHSH and CDR2 LQKENI. The CDR3 covers 17 residues. V gave up 4 bases and J gave up 0 bases; unmatched junction bases: 7. Using immunoSEQ multiplex PCR, the repertoire was profiled, and TCRdb retains in-frame clones only, with some absent. The repertoire consists of 200,000 to 250,000 clones, with 85% occurring once and the leading ten covering roughly a sixth. The data belong to a study of blood T cell repertoires in COVID-19. Material for sequencing was PBMCs or T cells enriched from blood (not recorded which). The chain couples TRBV18 to TRBJ1-5; 9 nucleotides match TRBD1. The sequence was collected from a man in his forties who had recovered from COVID-19. Here the CDR3 DNA reads TGTGCCAGCTCACGGGACAGGGTGGGCTATAGCAATCAGCCCCAGCATTTT. Translated, it gives CASSRDRVGYSNQPQHF.